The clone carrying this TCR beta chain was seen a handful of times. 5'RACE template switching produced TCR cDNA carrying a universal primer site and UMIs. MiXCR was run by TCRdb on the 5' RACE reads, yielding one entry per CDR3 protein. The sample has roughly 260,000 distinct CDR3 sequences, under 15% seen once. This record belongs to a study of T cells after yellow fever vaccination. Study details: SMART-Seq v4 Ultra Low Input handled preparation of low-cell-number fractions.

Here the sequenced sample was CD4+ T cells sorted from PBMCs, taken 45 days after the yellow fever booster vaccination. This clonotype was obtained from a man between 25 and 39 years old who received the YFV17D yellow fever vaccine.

CDR3 in amino acids: CASSSREWGTEAFF. The CDR3, as DNA: TGTGCCAGCAGCTCCAGGGAATGGGGGACTGAAGCTTTCTTT. V and J are TRBV5-6 and TRBJ1-1, with a weak D call TRBD1 (5 bases). The CDR3 runs to 14 residues. V lost 3 bases to trimming and J lost 5 bases, with 14 bases between them. Germline CDR1 reads SGHDT; CDR2 reads YYEEEE.